The present TCR beta chain was sequenced within a study of blood T cell repertoires in COVID-19. The CDR3 has 15 amino acids. The V gene's germline CDR1 is LNHDA and CDR2 SQIVND (reference sequence). Trimming left V 4 bases short and J 0 bases short, with 12 bases between. The data were produced by immunoSEQ multiplex PCR, yet TCRdb's version contains in-frame clones alone and is incomplete. This table has approximately 250,000 clones, 88% appearing once. The chain couples TRBV19 to TRBJ1-2; no clear D gene. The source is a woman aged 35 to 49 who had been exposed to COVID-19. Sequencing was performed on PBMCs or T cells enriched from blood (not recorded which). The CDR3 region has the DNA TGTGCCAGTAGTAAACCAACACCGACTAACTATGGCTACACCTTC. The encoded protein is CASSKPTPTNYGYTF. The full variable domain, rest sourced from reference TRBV19 and TRBJ1-2, is DGGITQSPKYLFRKEGQNVTLSCEQNLNHDAMYWYRQDPGQGLRLIYYSQIVNDFQKGDIAEGYSVSREKKESFPLTVTSAQKNPTAFYLCASSKPTPTNYGYTFGSGTRLTVV.